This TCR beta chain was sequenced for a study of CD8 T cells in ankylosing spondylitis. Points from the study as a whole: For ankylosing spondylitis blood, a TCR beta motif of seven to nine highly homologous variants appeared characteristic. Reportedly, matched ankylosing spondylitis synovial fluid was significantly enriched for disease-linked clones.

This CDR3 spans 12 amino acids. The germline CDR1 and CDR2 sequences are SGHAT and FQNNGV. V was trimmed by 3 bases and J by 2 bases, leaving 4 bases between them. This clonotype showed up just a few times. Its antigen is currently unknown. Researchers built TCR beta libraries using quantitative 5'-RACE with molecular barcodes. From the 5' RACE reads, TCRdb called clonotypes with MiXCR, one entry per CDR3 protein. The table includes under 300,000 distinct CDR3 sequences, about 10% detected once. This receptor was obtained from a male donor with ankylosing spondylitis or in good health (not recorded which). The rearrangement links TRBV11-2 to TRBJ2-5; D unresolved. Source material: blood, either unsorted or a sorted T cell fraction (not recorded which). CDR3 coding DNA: TGTGCCAGCAGCTTTAGGCAAGAGACCCAGTACTTC. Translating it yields CASSFRQETQYF.